These 15 T cell receptor beta chains came from one sample sequenced in a study of follicular helper T cells after annual influenza vaccination. Described time point: 2015-2016 season, pre-vaccination. The method was immunoSEQ multiplex PCR; TCRdb's version includes in-frame clones alone and lacks a portion of them. The sample shows 9,000 to 10,000 clones, approximately 90% of them seen only once. Sequencing was performed on CXCR5+ CD38- circulating T follicular helper cells from blood, taken on the day of influenza vaccination. Subset specified: circulating Tfh, non-naive CD4+CXCR5+PD-1+ (ICOS+CD38+ or ICOS-CD38-). These receptors were taken from an adult who received the influenza vaccine.

The chain is built from TRBV6-5 and TRBJ2-1; D is possibly TRBD1 or TRBD2 (5 bases each). With 4 bases removed from V and 7 bases from J, the gap between germline ends came to 14 bases. This CDR3 contains 14 residues. Per germline, CDR1 MNHEY and CDR2 SVGAGI. CDR3 sequence (DNA): TGTGCCAGCAGTTCCCAGGGAGCGTTAAATGAGCAGTTCTTC. It encodes CASSSQGALNEQFF.

V gene TRBV19 combines with J gene TRBJ2-1; 8 bases map to TRBD2. The V and J ends lost 1 base and 3 bases, in that order; junction bases with no gene match: 5. The V gene's germline CDR1 is LNHDA and CDR2 SQIVND (reference sequence). This CDR3 contains 16 residues. This CDR3 is CASSIAGGSRYNEQFF. As DNA, the CDR3 is TGTGCCAGTAGTATAGCGGGGGGGAGCCGCTACAATGAGCAGTTCTTC.

The V gene is TRBV6-4, the J gene TRBJ2-4; 12 bases are shared with TRBD1. Unmatched junction bases numbered 16, after V lost 10 bases and J lost 0 bases. The length of the CDR3 is 19 residues. CDR1 and CDR2 (germline): MRHNA, SNTAGT. CDR3 region: CAIQTKTGTGGLAKNIQYF. The CDR3 DNA sequence: TGTGCCATTCAGACAAAAACCGGGACAGGGGGCTTAGCCAAAAACATTCAGTACTTC.

This chain uses TRBV16 with TRBJ1-5, with D unresolved. This CDR3 spans 13 amino acids. In germline, CDR1 is KGHSY, CDR2 FQNENV. V was clipped by 4 bases and J by 5 bases, with 9 bases between them. In DNA form, the CDR3 reads TGTGCCAGCAGCCCGGACGGATATCAGCCCCAGCATTTT. This translates into CASSPDGYQPQHF.

The chain has TRBV7-6 and TRBJ2-3; TRBD1 matches 11 bases. Looked up from germline, CDR1 is SGHVS and CDR2 is FNYEAQ. V lost 4 bases and J lost 4; bases outside the gene matches: 7. The CDR3 totals 16 residues. DNA of the CDR3: TGTGCCAGCAGCTGGGACAGGGGGGCTGGAGCAGATACGCAGTATTTT. Its protein product is CASSWDRGAGADTQYF.

The V gene is TRBV7-2, the J gene TRBJ1-2; a weak D match, TRBD1 (5 bases). This CDR3 has 15 residues. Germline lookup yields CDR1 SGHTA and CDR2 FQGNSA. Trimming took 4 bases from V and 0 from J, leaving 12 bases between them. CDR3 loop: CASSSAGEANYGYTF. CDR3 coding DNA: TGTGCCAGCAGCTCGGCGGGGGAGGCTAACTATGGCTACACCTTC.

The rearrangement links TRBV7-9 to TRBJ1-3; 8 bases are a match to TRBD1. Germline V gives CDR1 SEHNR, CDR2 FQNEAQ (reference sequence). The CDR3 is 15 amino acids. With 2 bases clipped from V and 4 bases from J, the junction kept 4 bases outside the gene matches. CDR3 amino acids: CASSLRTGQGNTIYF. In nucleotides, the CDR3 is TGTGCCAGCAGCTTAAGGACAGGGCAAGGAAACACCATATATTTT.

The V and J genes are TRBV30 and TRBJ1-1; no clear D. Germline V CDR1 and CDR2: GTSNPN, SVGIG (reference sequence). The CDR3 has 13 amino acids. Trimming stripped 4 bases from V and 1 base from J, with 10 bases between. CDR3 sequence reads: CAWTSLQNTEAFF. The CDR3 DNA is TGTGCCTGGACTTCTCTCCAGAACACTGAAGCTTTCTTT.

The chain uses TRBV10-1 and TRBJ2-1; TRBD2 matches at 7 bases. The CDR3 is made up of 13 amino acids. Germline V lookup: CDR1 WNHNN, CDR2 SYGVQD (reference sequence). V trimming: 3 bases; J trimming: 9 bases; junction bases outside the gene matches: 5. The chain's CDR3 is CASSEVQRGEQFF. CDR3 bases: TGCGCCAGCAGTGAAGTACAGCGGGGTGAGCAGTTCTTC.

The rearrangement links TRBV2 to TRBJ2-7; TRBD1 aligns across 7 bases. Germline V CDR1 and CDR2: SNHLY, FYNNEI. This CDR3 region has 14 residues. After removal of 5 bases from V and 3 bases from J, the junction contained 7 bases not matched to a gene. The CDR3 region has the DNA TGTGCCAGCAGTATTCAACAGGGGAACTACGAGCAGTACTTC. Encoded protein: CASSIQQGNYEQYF.

The chain recombines TRBV15 with TRBJ2-4, with TRBD2 as a possible D gene (5 bases). The germline V and J ends were trimmed by 0 bases and 4 bases, with 10 bases remaining between them. Germline CDR1 reads LNHNV; CDR2 reads YYDKDF (reference sequence). This CDR3 region has 15 residues. The CDR3 nucleotides read TGTGCCACCAGCAGAGATCTCGGGGAGAAAAACATTCAGTACTTC. This gives the protein CATSRDLGEKNIQYF. Filled out from reference TRBV15 and TRBJ2-4, the complete variable domain reads DAMVIQNPRYQVTQFGKPVTLSCSQTLNHNVMYWYQQKSSQAPKLLFHYYDKDFNNEADTPDNFQSRRPNTSFCFLDIRSPGLGDTAMYLCATSRDLGEKNIQYFGAGTRLSVL.

The rearrangement joins TRBV7-2 to TRBJ2-7, with D uncertain. V lost 4 bases, J lost 3 bases, and 10 bases lay in between. Germline lookup yields CDR1 SGHTA and CDR2 FQGNSA. This CDR3 has 13 amino acids. The CDR3: CASSSATVYEQYF. The CDR3 region has the DNA TGTGCCAGCAGCTCCGCAACAGTCTACGAGCAGTACTTC.

This clone was seen a single time. The chain has TRBV20-1 and TRBJ2-4; D not certain. This CDR3 contains 11 residues. V gave up 2 bases and J gave up 8 bases, with 7 bases separating them. CDR1 and CDR2 (germline): DFQATT, SNEGSKA (reference sequence). In nucleotides, the CDR3 is TGCAGTGCTAGACCCGGGTACATTCAGTACTTC. It encodes CSARPGYIQYF.

This chain links TRBV21-1 with TRBJ1-2. TRBV21-1 is described as a pseudogene. There are 14 residues in the CDR3. The CDR3 DNA follows: TGTGCCAGCAGCAAAGAGCGTGGGGTCTATGGCTACACCTTC. Translation: CASSKERGVYGYTF.

The rearrangement uses TRBV5-6 and TRBJ2-7; the D gene is possibly TRBD2 (7 bases). The germline CDR1 and CDR2 sequences are SGHDT and YYEEEE. V lost 4 bases and J 5 bases, leaving 19 bases between the germline ends. This CDR3 is built from 15 residues. CDR3 region: CASSPRLGGADEQYF. CDR3 DNA: TGTGCCAGCAGCCCGCGATTAGGGGGGGCCGACGAGCAGTACTTC.